This TCR beta chain was found in a study of T cell responses to AZD1222 COVID-19 vaccine. In the case of this clone: Its antigen is undetermined.

V lost 7 bases and J lost 6; bases outside the gene matches: 11. Germline V lookup: CDR1 LGHNA, CDR2 YNFKEQ. The CDR3 covers 16 residues. Whole-study findings and limits: Regions 160-218 and 743-854 dominated among vaccine-associated CD4 TCRs spanning spike.

The assay was immunoSEQ multiplex PCR, and TCRdb's table has in-frame clones only and misses some. The sample lists 120,000 to 150,000 clones, 85% to 90% seen once, with approximately 5% in the top ten. The TCR was taken from an adult who received the AZD1222 COVID-19 vaccine. The starting material was peripheral blood, obtained 28 days after the second AZD1222 dose. J is TRBJ2-2 and V is TRBV4-2; 10 nucleotides align to TRBD1. The CDR3 region has the DNA TGTGCCAGCACTCGGAGTGGACAGGGGGTCGCCGGGGAGCTGTTTTTT. Translated: CASTRSGQGVAGELFF.